Below are 3 T cell receptor beta chains sequenced from a single sample in a study of blood T cell repertoires in COVID-19. Method: immunoSEQ multiplex PCR; TCRdb's copy keeps in-frame clones and lacks some. The table shows approximately 85,000 clones, with around four fifths occurring only once. What was sequenced was peripheral blood. The source is a human donor in a cohort sampled during active COVID-19.

In DNA, the CDR3 is TGTGCCAGCAGCCCCTATCTTGGGGGGGGCGCTGGGGCCAACGTCCTGACTTTC. It yields the protein CASSPYLGGGAGANVLTF. The rearrangement links TRBV7-6 to TRBJ2-6; possible D gene TRBD2, 7 bases. Germline CDR1 SGHVS, CDR2 FNYEAQ. With 5 bases removed from V and 2 bases from J, the gap between germline ends came to 19 bases. There are 18 residues in the CDR3. Combining the CDR3 with reference TRBV7-6 and TRBJ2-6 gives the whole variable domain GAGVSQSPRYKVTKRGQDVALRCDPISGHVSLYWYRQALGQGPEFLTYFNYEAQQDKSGLPNDRFSAERPEGSISTLTIQRTEQRDSAMYRCASSPYLGGGAGANVLTFGAGSRLTVL.

Only a few counts were recorded for this clone. The J gene is TRBJ1-1, the V gene TRBV4-1; the match to TRBD1 covers 7 bases. The CDR3 spans 16 residues. Germline assignment: CDR1 MGHRA and CDR2 YSYEKL. With 5 bases clipped from V and 1 base from J, the junction kept 10 bases outside the gene matches. The CDR3 coding sequence is TGCGCCAGCAGCTCCCGAGGGGGCAGAGAGAACACTGAAGCTTTCTTT. Protein sequence: CASSSRGGRENTEAFF.

This rearrangement joins TRBV5-6 to TRBJ2-2; possibly TRBD1 for D (6 bases). The germline gives CDR1 SGHDT, CDR2 YYEEEE. Deletions cut 4 bases from V and 6 bases from J, with 19 bases between. The CDR3 contains 16 residues. The CDR3 protein is CASSPRGIVFPGELFF. The CDR3 DNA reads TGTGCCAGCAGCCCAAGGGGGATAGTCTTCCCCGGGGAGCTGTTTTTT.